The clone carrying this TCR beta chain was detected many times. Its antigen is as yet unknown. This entry is derived from a study of human T cells and chemical hapten exposure. General study results and limits: In the PT1 data, expanded TCR counts showed a positive correlation with patch test score. Significantly greater numbers of large CDR3 similarity clusters came from expanded TCRs than from controls.

TCRdb re-called the RACE reads through MiXCR, storing one row per CDR3 protein. The profile covers over 70,000 distinct CDR3 sequences, with about 8.5% appearing a single time and under 3.5% taken by the ten largest. Time point in this sample: patch test 2, 6 weeks after DPC sensitization. Treatment: therapeutic diphenylcyclopropenone sensitization with weekly scalp DPC. With 5 bases removed from V and 6 bases from J, the gap between germline ends came to 10 bases. The length of the CDR3 is 12 residues. The rearrangement joins TRBV12-3 or TRBV12-4 to TRBJ1-1; D gene ambiguous. Sequencing was performed on whole blood, taken in connection with sensitization to the hapten diphenylcyclopropenone (DPC). This receptor was obtained from a woman in her forties or fifties with alopecia areata. Some clones in this sample may be carry-over from other donors' samples. DNA for the CDR3: TGTGCCAGCAGTCTCTATGCGGCTGAAGCTTTCTTT. Its protein product is CASSLYAAEAFF.